These 19 T cell receptor beta chains were sequenced from one sample in a study of T cells expressing NK-cell markers. TCRdb reanalyzed the 5' RACE reads, giving one entry per CDR3 protein sequence and no DNA. The sample data list thousands of distinct CDR3 sequences. Source material: blood T cells: a sorted CD56 or NKG2C T cell subset, CD4+ or CD8+ T cells, or bulk PBMC T cells (not recorded which). These receptors were taken from a young man in good health.

The CDR3 sequence: CSARDGTREYQETQYF. The chain carries TRBV20-1 and TRBJ2-5; the D call from TCRdb, TRBD2, cannot be confirmed without DNA. This CDR3 comprises 16 residues. Looked up from germline, CDR1 is DFQATT and CDR2 is SNEGSKA (reference sequence).

Measured by frequency, this clonotype is medium-sized. The chain is built from TRBV2 and TRBJ1-5; the TCRdb call, TRBD1, lacks DNA for checking. The CDR3 contains 16 residues. The germline V gene has CDR1 SNHLY and CDR2 FYNNEI. The CDR3 region is CASSEGAEYSNQPQHF. Full variable domain (missing parts from reference TRBV2 and TRBJ1-5): EPEVTQTPSHQVTQMGQEVILRCVPISNHLYFYWYRQILGQKVEFLVSFYNNEISEKSEIFDDQFSVERPDGSNFTLKIRSTKLEDSAMYFCASSEGAEYSNQPQHFGDGTRLSIL.

V gene TRBV7-8 combines with J gene TRBJ2-1; the TRBD1 assignment by TCRdb is unverifiable without DNA. Germline V gives CDR1 SGHVS, CDR2 FQNEAQ. This CDR3 region has 16 residues. CDR3 protein: CASSSSPDRAYNEQFF.

The V gene is TRBV6-4, the J gene TRBJ2-4; TCRdb designates TRBD1, a call that cannot be tested without DNA. Per the germline V gene, CDR1 is MRHNA and CDR2 is SNTAGT. The CDR3 spans 13 residues. The CDR3 reads CASSDDRENIQYF.

V gene TRBV20-1 combines with J gene TRBJ1-1. In germline, CDR1 is DFQATT, CDR2 SNEGSKA (reference sequence). The CDR3 is 12 amino acids. The CDR3 sequence is CSVQESEIEAFF.

The chain employs TRBV3-1 and TRBJ2-7; lacking DNA, the TRBD1 call made by TCRdb goes unchecked. The CDR3 spans 15 residues. The germline gives CDR1 LGHDT, CDR2 YNNKEL (reference sequence). CDR3 sequence reads: CASSPTWGVTYEQYF.

This sequence joins TRBV5-6 and TRBJ2-1; without DNA, the TCRdb call of TRBD2 cannot be checked. Germline V lookup: CDR1 SGHDT, CDR2 YYEEEE. The CDR3 contains 17 residues. CDR3 amino acids: CASSLELAGSSYNEQFF.

This clonotype is called medium-sized based on its frequency. The V and J genes are TRBV6-4 and TRBJ2-2; the D gene TCRdb calls, TRBD1, cannot be checked with no DNA. Germline V lookup: CDR1 MRHNA, CDR2 SNTAGT. CDR3 size: 16 residues. The CDR3 spells CASSDSTVPHTGELFF.

The V and J genes are TRBV6-1 and TRBJ1-5; TCRdb names TRBD1, which stays unverified in the absence of DNA. The CDR3 contains 14 residues. CDR1 and CDR2 (germline): MNHNS, SASEGT. CDR3 amino acids: CASSRRDRNQPQHF.

The genes are TRBV6-4 and TRBJ1-5; TCRdb's D call of TRBD1 is untestable without DNA. The CDR3 has 14 residues. Germline V gives CDR1 MRHNA, CDR2 SNTAGT. The CDR3 spells CASSDGTGVQPQHF.

The genes are TRBV6-4 and TRBJ2-1. The CDR3 runs to 13 residues. Germline-derived CDR1 and CDR2 are MRHNA and SNTAGT. The CDR3 region is CASSRTANNEQFF.

The chain links TRBV27 to TRBJ2-7. The CDR3 loop spans 13 amino acids. Germline CDR1 MNHEY, CDR2 SMNVEV (reference sequence). This CDR3 is CASSFVAGYEQYF.

The chain joins TRBV2 to TRBJ1-1. The CDR3 has 13 residues. The germline CDR1 and CDR2 sequences are SNHLY and FYNNEI. The CDR3 loop reads CASSGVRNTEAFF.

This chain connects TRBV27 to TRBJ2-3; TCRdb's D call, TRBD1, is unchecked because there is no DNA. The CDR3 is made up of 18 amino acids. The germline V gene encodes CDR1 MNHEY and CDR2 SMNVEV (reference sequence). The chain's CDR3 is CASSYRRGQLLGTDTQYF.

This chain links TRBV6-4 with TRBJ2-2; without DNA, the TCRdb call of TRBD1 cannot be checked. Germline V gene sequence: CDR1 MRHNA, CDR2 SNTAGT. The CDR3 extends over 15 amino acids. The chain's CDR3 is CASSTTGVTGELFFF.

This clonotype is identified as medium-sized from frequency. This sequence joins TRBV24-1 and TRBJ2-6; checking the TCRdb D call of TRBD2 is not possible without DNA. The CDR3 loop spans 15 amino acids. The germline CDR1 and CDR2 sequences are KGHDR and SFDVKD. The CDR3 is CATSPSLDGANVLTF.

This clonotype is called medium-sized (0.01 to 0.1%) based on its frequency. The V call is TRBV29-1, the J call TRBJ2-1; TCRdb designates TRBD2, a call that cannot be tested without DNA. This CDR3 has 13 amino acids. The germline CDR1 and CDR2 sequences are SQVTM and ANQGSEA. CDR3 sequence: CSETSGDTNEQFF.

The rearrangement links TRBV7-9 to TRBJ1-1. Germline V CDR1 and CDR2: SEHNR, FQNEAQ (reference sequence). The CDR3 loop spans 14 amino acids. CDR3 in amino acids: CASSLADMNTEAFF.

This sequence joins TRBV4-3 and TRBJ2-3; TCRdb proposes TRBD2, but this gene call is untestable without DNA. This CDR3 region has 17 residues. The germline V gene has CDR1 LGHNA and CDR2 YSLEER. CDR3: CASSQDWVAWAEYTQYF.